These 13 T cell receptor beta chains were all obtained from the same sample, sequenced in a study of persistence of HIV-infected CD4 T cells. Their specific antigens are unknown. This was the immunoSEQ version 4 assay in survey mode. Some clones are missing from TCRdb's copy, which holds only in-frame ones; the method was immunoSEQ multiplex PCR. The sample yields 37,000 or so clones, 87% seen once. Cells were stimulated nonspecifically with anti-CD3/anti-CD28 magnetic beads. Responding CD4+ T cells were sorted by upregulation of both CD40 ligand and CD69. The sequencing here drew on CD4+ T cells sorted from PBMCs after approximately 19-hour stimulation, taken from a patient who received antiretroviral therapy. All receptors derive from an adult man with HIV who was CMV-seropositive.

The gene calls are TRBV2 and TRBJ2-7, with 9 bases that match TRBD1. The V and J ends lost 5 bases and 2 bases, in that order; junction bases with no gene match: 4. The CDR3 contains 14 residues. The V gene's germline CDR1 is SNHLY and CDR2 FYNNEI. The CDR3, as DNA: TGTGCCAGCAGTCCCGGGACAGGGCCCTACGAGCAGTACTTC. Its protein product is CASSPGTGPYEQYF.

The J gene is TRBJ2-2, the V gene TRBV6-6, with TRBD2 matching over 14 bases. The CDR3 extends over 17 amino acids. From germline, CDR1 is MNHNY and CDR2 SVGAGI (reference sequence). V lost 5 bases to trimming and J lost 4 bases; unmatched junction nucleotides: 6. The CDR3 DNA is TGTGCCAGCAGTCCAACCGGGACTAGCGGGGGCACCGGGGAGCTGTTTTTT. This encodes CASSPTGTSGGTGELFF.

This clone was found once. V is TRBV18 and J is TRBJ2-7; 12 bases map to TRBD1. CDR1 is KGHSH, CDR2 LQKENI, per germline. After removal of 3 bases from V and 3 bases from J, the junction contained 3 bases not matched to a gene. This CDR3 is 15 amino acids long. The CDR3 region is CASSPGQGAVYEQYF. The CDR3 region has the DNA TGTGCCAGCTCACCGGGACAGGGGGCTGTCTACGAGCAGTACTTC.

The chain combines TRBV5-1 with TRBJ2-5; maybe TRBD1 (6 bases). Trimming cost V 4 bases and J 1 base, with 11 bases left between them. Germline V gene sequence: CDR1 SGHRS, CDR2 YFSETQ. The CDR3 is 14 amino acids. The CDR3 loop is CASSPTGFQETQYF. CDR3 DNA sequence: TGCGCCAGCAGCCCTACAGGGTTCCAAGAGACCCAGTACTTC.

The chain employs TRBV9 and TRBJ1-1, with unresolved D. This CDR3 is 16 amino acids long. V dropped 4 bases and J dropped 0 bases, with 16 bases sitting between them. The germline gives CDR1 SGDLS, CDR2 YYNGEE. The chain's CDR3 is CASSRRDSDMNTEAFF. The CDR3 nucleotides are TGTGCCAGCAGCCGCCGAGACTCTGACATGAACACTGAAGCTTTCTTT.

The gene calls are TRBV10-3 and TRBJ1-2, with a weak D call TRBD1 (5 bases). CDR1 is ENHRY and CDR2 is SYGVKD in the germline V gene. The CDR3 sequence is 13 residues long. V was cut by 0 bases and J by 5 bases, with 7 bases left in between. CDR3 DNA: TGTGCCATCAGTGAGTCGGGGGAATATGGCTACACCTTC. This gives the protein CAISESGEYGYTF.

V gene TRBV30 combines with J gene TRBJ1-2; D is ambiguous. The germline V gene has CDR1 GTSNPN and CDR2 SVGIG (reference sequence). V was cut by 0 bases and J by 4 bases, with 3 bases left in between. The CDR3 covers 11 residues. The CDR3 nucleotides are TGTGCCTGGAGTGTACGCTATGGCTACACCTTC. It is translated as CAWSVRYGYTF. Complete variable domain (other parts from reference TRBV30 and TRBJ1-2): SQTIHQWPATLVQPVGSPLSLECTVEGTSNPNLYWYRQAAGRGLQLLFYSVGIGQISSEVPQNLSASRPQDRQFILSSKKLLLSDSGFYLCAWSVRYGYTFGSGTRLTVV.

The chain recombines TRBV27 with TRBJ1-5, with D perhaps TRBD1 (6 bases). Germline V gene sequence: CDR1 MNHEY, CDR2 SMNVEV (reference sequence). V was trimmed by 0 bases and J by 4 bases, leaving 22 bases between them. The CDR3 has 19 residues. The chain's CDR3 is CASSLSKPLKQGVNQPQHF. The CDR3 bases are TGTGCCAGCAGTTTATCCAAACCCCTAAAACAGGGAGTAAATCAGCCCCAGCATTTT.

This chain links TRBV7-8 with TRBJ1-5, with TRBD1 matching 7 bases. The CDR3 is made up of 15 amino acids. After removal of 7 bases from V and 6 bases from J, the junction contained 12 bases not matched to a gene. Per the germline V gene, CDR1 is SGHVS and CDR2 is FQNEAQ. The CDR3 protein is CASTPDGGGGQPQHF. CDR3 sequence (DNA): TGTGCCAGCACCCCCGACGGAGGGGGCGGTCAGCCCCAGCATTTT.

CDR3 sequence: CASSQVPGQGSQYFSGNTIYF. The CDR3, as DNA: TGCGCCAGCAGCCAAGTCCCCGGACAGGGCAGCCAATACTTCTCTGGAAACACCATATATTTT. The V and J genes are TRBV4-1 and TRBJ1-3, with 8 bases aligning to TRBD1. Trimming removed 1 base from V and 0 bases from J; junction bases left unmatched: 17. The CDR3 runs 21 residues. Germline assignment: CDR1 MGHRA and CDR2 YSYEKL.

J is TRBJ2-1 and V is TRBV6-2 or TRBV6-3; the D gene is possibly TRBD2 (5 bases). This CDR3 comprises 17 residues. With 0 bases removed from V and 0 bases from J, the gap between germline ends came to 12 bases. Germline-derived CDR1 and CDR2 are MNHEY and SVGEGT. The CDR3 DNA is TGTGCCAGCAGTTACTCCTATCTAGCACCCTCCTACAATGAGCAGTTCTTC. It yields the protein CASSYSYLAPSYNEQFF.

The J gene is TRBJ1-2, the V gene TRBV25-1; possible D gene TRBD1, 5 bases. Germline V gene lookup returns CDR1 MGHDK and CDR2 SYGVNS. V gave up 3 bases and J gave up 5 bases, with 16 bases separating them. This CDR3 comprises 15 residues. The chain's CDR3 is CASSEAGREWYGYTF. In DNA, the CDR3 is TGTGCCAGCAGTGAGGCGGGCAGGGAATGGTATGGCTACACCTTC.

V and J are TRBV3-1 (or the pseudogene TRBV3-2) and TRBJ1-1, with 11 bases that match TRBD1. This CDR3 region has 17 residues. Germline V gives CDR1 LGHDT, CDR2 YNNKEL (reference sequence). Losses at the gene ends were 1 base for V and 4 bases for J; bases not matched to a gene: 8. CDR3 coding DNA: TGTGCCAGCAGCCAAGCCTTCTCCGGGACAGGGGGCACTGAAGCTTTCTTT. This sequence encodes CASSQAFSGTGGTEAFF.